The TCR beta chain described here comes from a study of T cell repertoires in cytomegalovirus infection. As for the study in general: CMV infection and matching HLA type were both indicated by public TCR beta signatures.

This clonotype was detected ten times or more. Its antigen is still unknown. Study-wide points: Public TCR beta family frequency separated CMV-and-HLA carriers, including in an independent cohort. The ex vivo response was dominated by HLA-C-restricted CMV-specific TCR beta clonotypes.

CDR3 length: 12 amino acids. The junction had 7 bases not matched to a gene; V was cut back by 5 bases and J by 10 bases. Germline CDR1 reads MNHNY; CDR2 reads SVGAGI (reference sequence). TCRdb itself ran the reads through MiXCR, one entry per CDR3 protein. The sample lists roughly 320,000 distinct CDR3 sequences; about 9.1% were seen once. The sample was PBMCs. The chain uses TRBV6-6 and TRBJ1-1, with 7 bases fitting TRBD1. This receptor was identified in a human donor in good health (CMV status not recorded). Some clones in this sample may be carry-over from other donors' samples. CDR3 amino acids: CASSPGQAGAFF. CDR3 coding DNA: TGTGCCAGCAGTCCCGGACAGGCTGGAGCTTTCTTT.